This T cell receptor beta chain appears in the sequencing data of a study of blood T cell repertoires in COVID-19. Study at large: COVID-19 samples from acute and convalescent phases originated in the United States, Italy and Spain. PBMCs, B-cell-depleted T cells, or T cells provided the cDNA or gDNA that made up the material.

Germline V gene sequence: CDR1 WNHNN, CDR2 SYGVQD (reference sequence). The CDR3 runs 13 residues. V shed 3 bases and J shed 6 bases, with 9 bases lying between them. Authors' analysis steps: Amplification of reference gene primers provided the estimated nucleated cell counts. Assay: immunoSEQ multiplex PCR; the TCRdb copy retains only in-frame clones and omits some. V and J calls and clone size are those listed in that table; D and trimming were worked out from the DNA. The sample holds 100,000 to 150,000 clones, around 90% seen once. This receptor was taken from a human donor in a cohort sampled during active COVID-19. The specimen sequenced was peripheral blood. The rearrangement links TRBV10-1 to TRBJ2-1; TRBD1 is a possible D gene (5 bases). CDR3 DNA sequence: TGCGCCAGCAGTGACCCAGGGTTCAATGAGCAGTTCTTC. Translating gives CASSDPGFNEQFF.